This T cell receptor beta chain comes out of a study of T cell repertoires in cytomegalovirus infection. Study observations and caveats: It was HLA-C-restricted CMV-specific TCR beta clonotypes that dominated the response ex vivo.

This CDR3 is 17 amino acids long. Trimming took 3 bases from V and 5 from J, leaving 19 bases between them. CDR1 and CDR2 from the germline V gene are SGHAT and FQNNGV. TCRdb ran MiXCR on the reads and lists one entry per CDR3 protein. The sample has under 850,000 distinct CDR3 sequences; roughly 36% are singletons. In its sample, this clonotype was seen a few times. Its antigen remains unidentified. The source of this sequence is a human donor in good health (CMV status not recorded). Some clones in this sample may be carry-over from other donors' samples. Sequenced input: PBMCs. The chain combines TRBV11-2 with TRBJ2-2; TRBD2 is a possible D gene (6 bases). The CDR3 DNA reads as TGTGCCAGCAGCTTCAGTGAGACGGGAGAGGGGACCGGGGAGCTGTTTTTT. Its protein is CASSFSETGEGTGELFF.